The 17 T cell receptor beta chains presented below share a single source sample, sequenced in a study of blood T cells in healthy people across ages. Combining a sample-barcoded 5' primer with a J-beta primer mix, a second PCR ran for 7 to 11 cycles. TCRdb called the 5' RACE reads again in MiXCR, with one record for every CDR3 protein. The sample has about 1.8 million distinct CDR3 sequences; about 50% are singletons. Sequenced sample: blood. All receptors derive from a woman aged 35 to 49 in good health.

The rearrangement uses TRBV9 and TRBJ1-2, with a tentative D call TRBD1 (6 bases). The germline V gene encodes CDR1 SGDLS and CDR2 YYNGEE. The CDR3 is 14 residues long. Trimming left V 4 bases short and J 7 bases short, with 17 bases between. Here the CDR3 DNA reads TGTGCCAGCAGCTCTGACGGGGGCGCGGGTGGCTACACCTTC. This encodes CASSSDGGAGGYTF.

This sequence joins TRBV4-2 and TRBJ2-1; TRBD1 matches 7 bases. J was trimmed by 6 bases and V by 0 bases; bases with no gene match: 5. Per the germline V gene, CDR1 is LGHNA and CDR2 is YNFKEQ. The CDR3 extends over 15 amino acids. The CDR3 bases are TGTGCCAGCAGCCAAGATGGGAGACAGGGCAATGAGCAGTTCTTC. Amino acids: CASSQDGRQGNEQFF.

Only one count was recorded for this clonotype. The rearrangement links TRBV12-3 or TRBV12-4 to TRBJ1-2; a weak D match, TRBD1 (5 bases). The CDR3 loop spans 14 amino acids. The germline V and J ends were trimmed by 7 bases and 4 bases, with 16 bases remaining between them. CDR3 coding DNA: TGTGCCAGCACCTTGGGGCAGCAAGGCTATGGCTACACCTTC. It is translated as CASTLGQQGYGYTF.

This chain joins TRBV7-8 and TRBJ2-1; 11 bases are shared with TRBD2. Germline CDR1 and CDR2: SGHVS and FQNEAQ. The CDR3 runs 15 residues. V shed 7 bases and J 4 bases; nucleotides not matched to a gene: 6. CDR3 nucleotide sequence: TGTGCCAGCAACCCGGGGACTAGCGGATACAATGAGCAGTTCTTC. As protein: CASNPGTSGYNEQFF.

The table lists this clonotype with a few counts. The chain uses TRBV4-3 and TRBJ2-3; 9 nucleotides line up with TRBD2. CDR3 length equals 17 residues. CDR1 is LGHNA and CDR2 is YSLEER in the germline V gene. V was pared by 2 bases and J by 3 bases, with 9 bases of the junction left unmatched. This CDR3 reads CASSQFGRGGSTDTQYF. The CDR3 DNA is TGCGCCAGCAGCCAATTTGGGCGGGGGGGCAGTACAGATACGCAGTATTTT.

The CDR3: CASTMTLVEETQYF. In DNA, the CDR3 is TGTGCCAGCACCATGACGTTGGTTGAAGAGACCCAGTACTTC. V and J are TRBV12-3 or TRBV12-4 and TRBJ2-7; unclear D gene. The DNA end is more similar to TRBJ2-5, so the J call may be wrong. The CDR3 spans 14 residues.

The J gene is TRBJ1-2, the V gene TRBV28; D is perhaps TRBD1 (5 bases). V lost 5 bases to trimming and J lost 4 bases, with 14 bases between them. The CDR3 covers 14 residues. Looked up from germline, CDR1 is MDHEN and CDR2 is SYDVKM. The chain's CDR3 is CASSPGTSPYGYTF. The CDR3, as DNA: TGTGCCAGCAGTCCAGGGACGTCCCCCTATGGCTACACCTTC.

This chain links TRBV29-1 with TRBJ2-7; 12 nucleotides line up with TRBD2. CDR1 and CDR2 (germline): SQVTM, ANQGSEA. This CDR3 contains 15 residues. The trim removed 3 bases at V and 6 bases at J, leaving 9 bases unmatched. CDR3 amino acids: CSVEVLAGGPGEQYF. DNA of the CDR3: TGCAGCGTTGAGGTGCTAGCGGGGGGGCCAGGCGAGCAGTACTTC.

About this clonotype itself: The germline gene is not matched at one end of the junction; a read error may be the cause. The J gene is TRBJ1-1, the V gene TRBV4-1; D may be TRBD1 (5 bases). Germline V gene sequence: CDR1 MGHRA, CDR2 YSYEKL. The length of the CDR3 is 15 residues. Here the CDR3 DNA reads TGCGCCTGCAGCCAAGAGAAGGGGAGGAGGACTGAAGCTTTCTTT. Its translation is CACSQEKGRRTEAFF.

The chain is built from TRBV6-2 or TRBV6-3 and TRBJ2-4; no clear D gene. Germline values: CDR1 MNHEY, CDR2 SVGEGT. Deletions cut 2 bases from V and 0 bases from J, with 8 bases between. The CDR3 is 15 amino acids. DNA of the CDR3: TGTGCCAGCAGTTACATGGACCTAGCCAAAAACATTCAGTACTTC. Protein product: CASSYMDLAKNIQYF.

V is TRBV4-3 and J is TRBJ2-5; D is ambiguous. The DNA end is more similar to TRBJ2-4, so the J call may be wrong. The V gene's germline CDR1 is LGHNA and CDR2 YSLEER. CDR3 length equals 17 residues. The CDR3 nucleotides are TGCGCCAGCAGCCAAGATCTTGGAAGGTCCCCGAGAAACATTCAGTACTTC. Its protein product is CASSQDLGRSPRNIQYF.

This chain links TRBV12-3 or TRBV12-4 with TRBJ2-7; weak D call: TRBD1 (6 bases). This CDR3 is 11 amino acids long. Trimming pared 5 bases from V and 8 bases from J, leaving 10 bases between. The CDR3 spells CASSRTEKQYF. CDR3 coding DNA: TGTGCCAGCAGTCGGACAGAGAAGCAGTACTTC.

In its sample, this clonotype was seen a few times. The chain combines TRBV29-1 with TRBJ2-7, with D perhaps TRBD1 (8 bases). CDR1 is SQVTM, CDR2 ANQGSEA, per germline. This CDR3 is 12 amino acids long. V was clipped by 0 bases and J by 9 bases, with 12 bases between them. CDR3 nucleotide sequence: TGCAGCGTTGAAGATTACAGGGGGGGGCAGTACTTC. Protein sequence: CSVEDYRGGQYF.

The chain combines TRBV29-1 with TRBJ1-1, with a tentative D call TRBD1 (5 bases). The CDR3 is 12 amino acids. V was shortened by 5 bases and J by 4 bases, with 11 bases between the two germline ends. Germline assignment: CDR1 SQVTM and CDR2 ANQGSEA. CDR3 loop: CSVQGGSTEAFF. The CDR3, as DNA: TGCAGCGTTCAGGGAGGGAGCACTGAAGCTTTCTTT.

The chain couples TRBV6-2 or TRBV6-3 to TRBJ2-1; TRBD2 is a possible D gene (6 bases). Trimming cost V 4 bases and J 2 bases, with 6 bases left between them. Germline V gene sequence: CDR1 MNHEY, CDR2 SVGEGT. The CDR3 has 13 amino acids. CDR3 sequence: CASSWGAYNEQFF. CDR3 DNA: TGTGCCAGCAGTTGGGGGGCCTACAATGAGCAGTTCTTC.

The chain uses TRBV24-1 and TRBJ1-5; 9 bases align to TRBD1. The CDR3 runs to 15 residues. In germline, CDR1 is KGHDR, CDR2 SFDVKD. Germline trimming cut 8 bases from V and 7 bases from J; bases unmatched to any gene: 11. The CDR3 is CATTRGHRGLQPQHF. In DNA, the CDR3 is TGTGCCACCACCCGAGGACACAGGGGGCTGCAGCCCCAGCATTTT.

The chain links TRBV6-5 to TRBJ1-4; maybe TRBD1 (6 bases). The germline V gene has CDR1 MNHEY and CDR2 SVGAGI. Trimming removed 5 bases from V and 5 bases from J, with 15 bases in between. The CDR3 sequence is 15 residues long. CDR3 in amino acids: CASSRNRARNEKLFF. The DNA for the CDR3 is TGTGCCAGCAGTAGGAACAGGGCTCGGAATGAAAAACTGTTTTTT.